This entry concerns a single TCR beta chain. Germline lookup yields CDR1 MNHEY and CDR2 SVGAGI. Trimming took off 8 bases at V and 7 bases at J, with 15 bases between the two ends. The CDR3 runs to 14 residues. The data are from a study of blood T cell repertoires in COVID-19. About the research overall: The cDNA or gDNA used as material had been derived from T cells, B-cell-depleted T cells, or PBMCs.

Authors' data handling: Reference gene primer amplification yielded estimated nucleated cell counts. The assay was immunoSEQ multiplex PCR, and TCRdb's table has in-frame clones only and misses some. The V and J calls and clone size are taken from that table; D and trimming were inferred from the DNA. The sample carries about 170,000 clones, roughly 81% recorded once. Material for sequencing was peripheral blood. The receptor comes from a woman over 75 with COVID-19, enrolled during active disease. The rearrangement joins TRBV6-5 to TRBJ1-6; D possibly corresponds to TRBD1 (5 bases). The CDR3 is CASRLSQGNSPLHF. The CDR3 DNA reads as TGTGCCAGCCGGCTGAGCCAGGGAAATTCACCCCTCCACTTT.